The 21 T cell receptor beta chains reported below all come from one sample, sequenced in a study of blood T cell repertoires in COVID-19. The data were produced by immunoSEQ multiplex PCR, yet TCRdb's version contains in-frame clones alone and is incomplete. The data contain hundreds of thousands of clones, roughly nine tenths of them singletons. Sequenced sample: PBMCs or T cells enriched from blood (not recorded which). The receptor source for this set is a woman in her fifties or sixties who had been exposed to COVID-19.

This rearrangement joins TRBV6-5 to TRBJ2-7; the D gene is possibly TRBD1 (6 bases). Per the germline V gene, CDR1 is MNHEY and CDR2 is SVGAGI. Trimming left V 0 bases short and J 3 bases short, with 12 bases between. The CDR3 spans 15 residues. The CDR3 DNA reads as TGTGCCAGCAGTTACTCGGCCGGGACACTCTACGAGCAGTACTTC. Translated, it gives CASSYSAGTLYEQYF.

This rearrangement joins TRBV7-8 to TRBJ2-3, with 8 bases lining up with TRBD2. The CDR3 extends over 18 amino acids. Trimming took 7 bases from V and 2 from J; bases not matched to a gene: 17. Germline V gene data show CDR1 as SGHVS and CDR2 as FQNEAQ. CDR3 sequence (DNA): TGTGCCAGCACCCTGGTTAGAGCGGGGGCCGACATCACAGATACGCAGTATTTT. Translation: CASTLVRAGADITDTQYF.

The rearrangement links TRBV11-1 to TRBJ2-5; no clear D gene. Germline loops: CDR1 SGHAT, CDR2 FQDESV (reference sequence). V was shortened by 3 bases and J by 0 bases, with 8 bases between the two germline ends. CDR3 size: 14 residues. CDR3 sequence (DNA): TGTGCCAGCAGCTTTGAGGTGAACCAAGAGACCCAGTACTTC. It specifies CASSFEVNQETQYF.

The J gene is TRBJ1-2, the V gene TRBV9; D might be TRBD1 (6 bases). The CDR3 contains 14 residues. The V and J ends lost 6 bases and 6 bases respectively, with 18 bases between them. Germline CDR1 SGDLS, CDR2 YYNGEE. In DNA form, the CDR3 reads TGTGCCAGCACCGGCGGGGGCGGTCCAGATGGCTACACCTTC. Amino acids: CASTGGGGPDGYTF.

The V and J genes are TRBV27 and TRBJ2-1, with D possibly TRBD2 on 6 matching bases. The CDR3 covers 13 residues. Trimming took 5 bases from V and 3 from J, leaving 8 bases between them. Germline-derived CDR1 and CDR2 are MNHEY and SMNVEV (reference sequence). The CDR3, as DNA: TGTGCCAGCAGTCCGGGACTCTACAATGAGCAGTTCTTC. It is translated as CASSPGLYNEQFF.

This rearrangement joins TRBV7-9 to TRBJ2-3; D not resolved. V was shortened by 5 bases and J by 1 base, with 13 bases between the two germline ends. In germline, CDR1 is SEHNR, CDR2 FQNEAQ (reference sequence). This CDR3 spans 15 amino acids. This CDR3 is CASSLVTKGTDTQYF. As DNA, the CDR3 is TGTGCCAGCAGCCTGGTCACAAAAGGCACAGATACGCAGTATTTT.

The CDR3, as DNA: TGTGCCAGCAGCACGAGGGACAGTAATTCACCCCTCCACTTT. It yields the protein CASSTRDSNSPLHF. The rearrangement uses TRBV3-1 (or the pseudogene TRBV3-2) and TRBJ1-6; TRBD1 matches at 7 bases. The CDR3 is 14 residues long. Trimming at V came to 5 bases and at J to 6 bases, leaving 4 bases not matched to a gene. CDR1 and CDR2 (germline): LGHDT, YNNKEL (reference sequence).

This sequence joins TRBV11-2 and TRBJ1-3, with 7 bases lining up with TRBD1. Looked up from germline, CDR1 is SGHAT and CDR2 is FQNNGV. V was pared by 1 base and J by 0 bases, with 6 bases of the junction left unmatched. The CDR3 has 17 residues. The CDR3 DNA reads TGTGCCAGCAGCTTAGTACCAGGGGGGAGCTCTGGAAACACCATATATTTT. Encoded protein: CASSLVPGGSSGNTIYF.

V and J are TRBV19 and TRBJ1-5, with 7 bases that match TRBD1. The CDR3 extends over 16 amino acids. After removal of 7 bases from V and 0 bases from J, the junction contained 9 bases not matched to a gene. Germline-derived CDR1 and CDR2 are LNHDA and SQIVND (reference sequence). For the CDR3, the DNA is TGTGCCAGTACCCCCCCAGGGGGATATAGCAATCAGCCCCAGCATTTT. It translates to CASTPPGGYSNQPQHF.

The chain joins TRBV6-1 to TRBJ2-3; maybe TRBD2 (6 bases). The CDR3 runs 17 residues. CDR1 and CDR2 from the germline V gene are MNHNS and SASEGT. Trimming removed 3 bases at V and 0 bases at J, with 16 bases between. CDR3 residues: CASSEVSGGTSTDTQYF. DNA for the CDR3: TGTGCCAGCAGTGAGGTATCCGGGGGTACCAGCACAGATACGCAGTATTTT.

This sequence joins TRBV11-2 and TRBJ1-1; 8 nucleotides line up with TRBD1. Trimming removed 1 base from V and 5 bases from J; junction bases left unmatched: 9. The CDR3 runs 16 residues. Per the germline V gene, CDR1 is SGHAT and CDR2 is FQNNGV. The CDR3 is CASSLGQTGAVTEAFF. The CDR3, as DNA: TGTGCCAGCAGCTTAGGGCAGACAGGGGCTGTGACTGAAGCTTTCTTT.

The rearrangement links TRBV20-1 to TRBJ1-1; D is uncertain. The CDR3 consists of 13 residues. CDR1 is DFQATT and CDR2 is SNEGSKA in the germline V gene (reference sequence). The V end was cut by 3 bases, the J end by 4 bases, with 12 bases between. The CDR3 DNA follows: TGCAGTGCTAGTCCGGCCCGGGGCACTGAAGCTTTCTTT. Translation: CSASPARGTEAFF.

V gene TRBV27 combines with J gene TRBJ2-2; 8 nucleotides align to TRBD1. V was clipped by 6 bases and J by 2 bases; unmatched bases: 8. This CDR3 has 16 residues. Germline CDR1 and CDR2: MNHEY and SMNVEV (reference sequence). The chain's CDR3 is CASRTRQGTNTGELFF. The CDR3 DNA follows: TGTGCCAGCAGGACACGACAGGGGACTAACACCGGGGAGCTGTTTTTT.

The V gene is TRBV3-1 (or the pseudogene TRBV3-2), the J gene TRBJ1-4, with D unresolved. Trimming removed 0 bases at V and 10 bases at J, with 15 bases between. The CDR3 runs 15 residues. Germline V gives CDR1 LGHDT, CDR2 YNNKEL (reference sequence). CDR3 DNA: TGTGCCAGCAGCCAAGATCACCCGGGTGTGGGAAAACTGTTTTTT. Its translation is CASSQDHPGVGKLFF.

The CDR3, as DNA: TGTGCCACCCAGCTTAAGGGACTAGCGGGGGGAGGGCAAGAGACCCAGTACTTC. This sequence encodes CATQLKGLAGGGQETQYF. The J gene is TRBJ2-5, the V gene TRBV5-4; TRBD2 matches at 15 bases. The CDR3 has 18 amino acids. Germline V gene data show CDR1 as SGHNT and CDR2 as YYREEE (reference sequence). J gave up 2 bases and V 9 bases, and 14 bases lay outside the gene matches.

The CDR3 reads CASTLGRGQYEQYF. DNA of the CDR3: TGTGCCAGCACCTTGGGCAGGGGGCAGTACGAGCAGTACTTC. This chain links TRBV28 with TRBJ2-7, with 8 nucleotides matching TRBD1. This CDR3 has 14 amino acids. Trimming at V came to 7 bases and at J to 4 bases, leaving 9 bases not matched to a gene. CDR1 MDHEN and CDR2 SYDVKM come from the germline V gene.

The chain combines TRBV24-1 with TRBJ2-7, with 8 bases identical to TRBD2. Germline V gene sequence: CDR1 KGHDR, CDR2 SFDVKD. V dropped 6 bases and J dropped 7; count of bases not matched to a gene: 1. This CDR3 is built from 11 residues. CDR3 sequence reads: CATSRGGEQYF. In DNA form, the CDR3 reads TGTGCCACCAGTCGGGGGGGTGAGCAGTACTTC.

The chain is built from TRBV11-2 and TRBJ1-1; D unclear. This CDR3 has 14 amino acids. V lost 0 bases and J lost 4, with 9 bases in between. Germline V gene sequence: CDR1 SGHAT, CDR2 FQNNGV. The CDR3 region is CASSLDLELTEAFF. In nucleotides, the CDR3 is TGTGCCAGCAGCTTAGATTTGGAGCTCACTGAAGCTTTCTTT.

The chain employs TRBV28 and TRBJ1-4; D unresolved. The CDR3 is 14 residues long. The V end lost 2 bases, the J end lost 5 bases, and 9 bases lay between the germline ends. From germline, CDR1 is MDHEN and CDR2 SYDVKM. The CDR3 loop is CASSLRRRNEKLFF. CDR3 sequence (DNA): TGTGCCAGCAGTTTAAGGCGGAGGAATGAAAAACTGTTTTTT.

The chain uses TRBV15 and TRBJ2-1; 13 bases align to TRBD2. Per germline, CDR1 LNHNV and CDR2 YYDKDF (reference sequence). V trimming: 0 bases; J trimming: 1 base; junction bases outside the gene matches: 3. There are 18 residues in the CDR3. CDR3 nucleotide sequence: TGTGCCACCAGCAGAGAAACTAGCGGGGGGGAATCCTACAATGAGCAGTTCTTC. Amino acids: CATSRETSGGESYNEQFF.

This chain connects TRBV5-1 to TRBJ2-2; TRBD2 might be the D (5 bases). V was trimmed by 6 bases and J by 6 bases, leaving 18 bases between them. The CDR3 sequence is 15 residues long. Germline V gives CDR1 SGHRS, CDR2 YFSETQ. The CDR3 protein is CASTLTPGNPGELFF. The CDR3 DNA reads TGCGCCAGCACCCTGACTCCGGGAAACCCCGGGGAGCTGTTTTTT. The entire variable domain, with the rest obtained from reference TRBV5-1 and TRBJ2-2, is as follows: KAGVTQTPRYLIKTRGQQVTLSCSPISGHRSVSWYQQTPGQGLQFLFEYFSETQRNKGNFPGRFSGRQFSNSRSEMNVSTLELGDSALYLCASTLTPGNPGELFFGEGSRLTVL.